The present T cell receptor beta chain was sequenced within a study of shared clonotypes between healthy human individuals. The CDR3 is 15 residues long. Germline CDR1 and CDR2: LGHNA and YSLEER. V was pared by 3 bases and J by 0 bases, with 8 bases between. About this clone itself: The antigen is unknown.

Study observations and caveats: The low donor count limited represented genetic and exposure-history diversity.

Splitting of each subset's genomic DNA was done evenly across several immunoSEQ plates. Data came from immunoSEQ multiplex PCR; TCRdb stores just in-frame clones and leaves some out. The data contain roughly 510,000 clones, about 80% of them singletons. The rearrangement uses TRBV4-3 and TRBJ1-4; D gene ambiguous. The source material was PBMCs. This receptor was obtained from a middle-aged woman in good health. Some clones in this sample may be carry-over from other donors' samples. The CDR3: CASSQHVATNEKLFF. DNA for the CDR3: TGCGCCAGCAGCCAGCATGTAGCAACTAATGAAAAACTGTTTTTT.